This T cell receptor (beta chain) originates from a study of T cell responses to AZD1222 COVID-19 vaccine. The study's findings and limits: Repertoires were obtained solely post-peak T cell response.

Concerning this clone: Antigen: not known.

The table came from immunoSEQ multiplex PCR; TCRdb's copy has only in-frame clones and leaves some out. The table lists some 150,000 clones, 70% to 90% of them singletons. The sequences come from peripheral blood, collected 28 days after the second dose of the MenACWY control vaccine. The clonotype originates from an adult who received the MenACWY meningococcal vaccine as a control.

CDR3 bases: TGTGCCAGTACCACCGGGACGATCGGAAACACCATATATTTT. It encodes CASTTGTIGNTIYF. The gene calls are TRBV19 and TRBJ1-3, with a tentative D call TRBD1 (5 bases). Germline CDR1 and CDR2: LNHDA and SQIVND (reference sequence). The CDR3 sequence is 14 residues long. The V end was cut by 7 bases, the J end by 4 bases, with 14 bases between.